The clone carrying this T cell receptor beta chain occurred many times. Its antigen is currently unknown. A single run covered 15-18 subjects with over 190 million TCR-beta sequences. Via MiXCR, TCRdb re-called the 5' RACE reads, giving one row per CDR3 protein. The profile covers over 90,000 distinct CDR3 sequences, with under 14% appearing a single time and under 3.5% taken by the ten largest. The data are from a study of neurological immune-mediated disorders. Findings of the study overall: HTLV-1-associated myelopathy led in TCR clonal expansion, while multiple sclerosis ranked lowest, below healthy controls.

Noted time point: longitudinal time-point 3. V lost 0 bases to trimming and J lost 6 bases; unmatched junction nucleotides: 5. This CDR3 has 15 residues. Germline V gene lookup returns CDR1 SGHRS and CDR2 YFSETQ. The origin of this receptor is a female donor with HTLV-1-associated myelopathy (HAM/TSP). This chain uses TRBV5-1 with TRBJ2-2; TRBD1 aligns across 7 bases. Material for sequencing was PBMCs. Here the CDR3 DNA reads TGCGCCAGCAGCTTGGAAAGGGGGCTCGCCGGGGAGCTGTTTTTT. Translating it yields CASSLERGLAGELFF. Full variable domain (outside the CDR3, taken from reference TRBV5-1 and TRBJ2-2): KAGVTQTPRYLIKTRGQQVTLSCSPISGHRSVSWYQQTPGQGLQFLFEYFSETQRNKGNFPGRFSGRQFSNSRSEMNVSTLELGDSALYLCASSLERGLAGELFFGEGSRLTVL.